These 17 T cell receptor beta chains came from one sample sequenced in a study of identical twins. TCRdb re-called the 5' RACE reads through MiXCR, storing one row per CDR3 protein. The sample lists approximately 590,000 distinct CDR3 sequences, over 8.5% seen once, with approximately 3% in the top ten. The data were also submitted as part of a second study, on yellow fever vaccine responses in identical twins.

Sequencing was carried out using PBMCs. Receptor source: a woman aged 18-29 years in good health.

This clonotype has only a few counts. The chain has TRBV12-3 or TRBV12-4 and TRBJ2-1, with TRBD2 identical over 8 bases. The CDR3 is 15 residues long. V lost 6 bases and J lost 4; bases outside the gene matches: 8. The chain's CDR3 is CASSRIAGNYNEQFF. The CDR3 coding sequence is TGTGCCAGCAGCCGAATAGCGGGGAATTACAATGAGCAGTTCTTC.

This clonotype was detected only a few times. The chain has TRBV24-1 and TRBJ2-2; D ambiguous. Germline V lookup: CDR1 KGHDR, CDR2 SFDVKD. Trimming cost V 2 bases and J 5 bases, with 5 bases left between them. This CDR3 spans 13 amino acids. CDR3 bases: TGTGCCACCAGTGATTGGATGACCGGGGAGCTGTTTTTT. It specifies CATSDWMTGELFF.

This clonotype was counted ten times or more. This chain links TRBV5-1 with TRBJ2-7; D remains unclear. Trimming took off 0 bases at V and 6 bases at J, with 4 bases between the two ends. Germline CDR1 SGHRS, CDR2 YFSETQ. This CDR3 is 11 amino acids long. CDR3 DNA sequence: TGCGCCAGCAGCTTGGAGGCCGAGCAGTACTTC. Translating it yields CASSLEAEQYF.

This clonotype turned up a few times. This chain joins TRBV5-1 and TRBJ2-3, with a tentative D call TRBD2 (6 bases). This CDR3 contains 15 residues. The ends were cut back, 1 base at V and 6 bases at J, with 15 bases in the middle. Germline V CDR1 and CDR2: SGHRS, YFSETQ. This CDR3 is CASSLRDSQADTQYF. Written as DNA, the CDR3 is TGCGCCAGCAGCTTGCGGGACTCCCAAGCCGATACGCAGTATTTT.

The V gene is TRBV2, the J gene TRBJ1-4; possibly TRBD1 for D (5 bases). Germline CDR1 SNHLY, CDR2 FYNNEI. The CDR3 has 12 amino acids. The ends were cut back, 3 bases at V and 13 bases at J, with 12 bases in the middle. As DNA, the CDR3 is TGTGCCAGCAGTGATCCGGGGCCCGTACTGTTTTTT. This codes for CASSDPGPVLFF. The complete variable domain, with remaining parts taken from reference TRBV2 and TRBJ1-4, reads EPEVTQTPSHQVTQMGQEVILRCVPISNHLYFYWYRQILGQKVEFLVSFYNNEISEKSEIFDDQFSVERPDGSNFTLKIRSTKLEDSAMYFCASSDPGPVLFFGSGTQLSVL.

The chain combines TRBV29-1 with TRBJ2-1, with 11 bases matching TRBD2. V shed 4 bases, J shed 8 bases, and the junction held 10 bases outside the gene matches. This CDR3 contains 15 residues. Germline CDR1 is SQVTM and CDR2 is ANQGSEA. The CDR3 DNA follows: TGCAGCGTTGGGGCTAGCGGGGGGTTATTCGATGAGCAGTTCTTC. Its translation is CSVGASGGLFDEQFF.

V gene TRBV5-6 combines with J gene TRBJ2-3; no reliable D call. Germline loops: CDR1 SGHDT, CDR2 YYEEEE. V lost 4 bases and J lost 0, with 15 bases in between. This CDR3 comprises 16 residues. The CDR3 here is CASSPRPDKSTDTQYF. The CDR3 DNA reads TGTGCCAGCAGCCCACGGCCCGATAAGAGCACAGATACGCAGTATTTT.

This clonotype was found a few times. The chain is built from TRBV20-1 and TRBJ2-5; 9 nucleotides match TRBD2. After removal of 3 bases from V and 4 bases from J, the junction contained 6 bases not matched to a gene. The CDR3 spans 14 residues. The germline V gene has CDR1 DFQATT and CDR2 SNEGSKA (reference sequence). The CDR3 protein is CSASRREGPETQYF. The DNA for the CDR3 is TGCAGTGCTAGTCGGCGGGAGGGCCCAGAGACCCAGTACTTC.

This clonotype was found many times. The gene calls are TRBV10-3 and TRBJ1-2; 9 positions match TRBD1. Trimming took 4 bases from V and 2 from J; bases not matched to a gene: 8. CDR1 ENHRY and CDR2 SYGVKD come from the germline V gene. The length of the CDR3 is 16 residues. CDR3 coding DNA: TGTGCCATCAGTGGGACAGGACAGGGGAACAACTATGGCTACACCTTC. Residues: CAISGTGQGNNYGYTF.

This clonotype was picked up a small number of times. V is TRBV11-1 and J is TRBJ2-3, with 9 nucleotides matching TRBD2. The CDR3 is made up of 19 amino acids. V lost 4 bases and J lost 2; bases outside the gene matches: 16. Germline V lookup: CDR1 SGHAT, CDR2 FQDESV (reference sequence). CDR3 sequence reads: CASSSQFGELAGITDTQYF. In DNA, the CDR3 is TGTGCCAGCAGCTCCCAATTTGGGGAGCTAGCGGGGATCACAGATACGCAGTATTTT. Full variable domain (remainder filled in from reference TRBV11-1 and TRBJ2-3): EAEVAQSPRYKITEKSQAVAFWCDPISGHATLYWYRQILGQGPELLVQFQDESVVDDSQLPKDRFSAERLKGVDSTLKIQPAELGDSAMYLCASSSQFGELAGITDTQYFGPGTRLTVL.

Many counts were recorded for this clonotype. V and J are TRBV20-1 and TRBJ2-7; a possible D gene is TRBD2 (6 bases). Germline V gene sequence: CDR1 DFQATT, CDR2 SNEGSKA (reference sequence). This CDR3 contains 14 residues. V shed 6 bases and J shed 0 bases, with 15 bases lying between them. The CDR3 loop is CSAYEEGSSYEQYF. The CDR3 DNA is TGCAGTGCATACGAGGAGGGGAGCTCCTACGAGCAGTACTTC.

The rearrangement links TRBV10-1 to TRBJ2-1, with unresolved D. The CDR3 length is 12 residues. V shed 3 bases and J shed 6 bases, with 6 bases lying between them. The germline CDR1 and CDR2 sequences are WNHNN and SYGVQD (reference sequence). CDR3 amino acids: CASSDKGNEQFF. CDR3 coding DNA: TGCGCCAGCAGTGATAAGGGCAATGAGCAGTTCTTC.

The chain employs TRBV15 and TRBJ2-7; 8 bases are a match to TRBD1. The CDR3 spans 16 residues. The ends lost 0 bases at V and 1 base at J; junction bases unmatched: 5. The germline gives CDR1 LNHNV, CDR2 YYDKDF (reference sequence). CDR3 sequence: CATSRDSGGNSYEQYF. In DNA form, the CDR3 reads TGTGCCACCAGCAGAGACTCAGGGGGCAATTCCTACGAGCAGTACTTC.

This clonotype appeared a single time. At one boundary the junction diverges from the germline segment, which might be a read error. J is TRBJ2-3 and V is TRBV5-5; D is uncertain. The CDR3 totals 14 residues. Per germline, CDR1 SGHKS and CDR2 YYEKEE (reference sequence). The chain's CDR3 is CASSHTLITDTQYF. CDR3 sequence (DNA): TGCGCCAGCAGCCACACCCTTATAACAGATACGCAGTATTTT. The entire variable domain, with the rest obtained from reference TRBV5-5 and TRBJ2-3, is as follows: DAGVTQSPTHLIKTRGQQVTLRCSPISGHKSVSWYQQVLGQGPQFIFQYYEKEERGRGNFPDRFSARQFPNYSSELNVNALLLGDSALYLCASSHTLITDTQYFGPGTRLTVL.

This clonotype was seen ten or more times. The rearrangement links TRBV29-1 to TRBJ2-4, with 9 bases lining up with TRBD1. This CDR3 spans 12 amino acids. V trimming: 8 bases; J trimming: 5 bases; junction bases outside the gene matches: 4. CDR1 and CDR2 (germline): SQVTM, ANQGSEA. The CDR3 coding sequence is TGCAGCATCAGGACAGGGGAAAACATTCAGTACTTC. Translation gives CSIRTGENIQYF.

This clonotype was recorded a few times. The rearrangement links TRBV14 to TRBJ2-2; D gene ambiguous. The germline CDR1 and CDR2 sequences are SGHDN and FVKESK. The CDR3 loop spans 13 amino acids. With 1 base removed from V and 7 bases from J, the gap between germline ends came to 7 bases. DNA for the CDR3: TGTGCCAGCAGCCAAGTGTCGTTCGGGGAGCTGTTTTTT. This gives the protein CASSQVSFGELFF.

This clonotype was recorded at least ten times. The gene calls are TRBV4-3 and TRBJ2-6; TRBD1 might be the D (6 bases). The CDR3 contains 17 residues. Trimming removed 0 bases from V and 1 base from J, with 10 bases in between. The germline V gene encodes CDR1 LGHNA and CDR2 YSLEER. This CDR3 reads CASSQEPGESGANVLTF. The CDR3 DNA reads as TGCGCCAGCAGCCAAGAACCAGGGGAGTCTGGGGCCAACGTCCTGACTTTC.